A selection of T cell receptor beta chains follows, all from one sample in a study of blood T cell repertoires in COVID-19. Here immunoSEQ multiplex PCR was the method, and the copy in TCRdb shows in-frame clones only, minus some. The data hold tens of thousands of clones, with about 90% observed a single time. Input material: peripheral blood. The receptor set was obtained from a man aged 50-60 years with active COVID-19. Both conserved end residues are part of each CDR3. The order of the fields is J gene, clone size, D gene, V gene, CDR3 protein, CDR3 DNA. The D gene is left open where the match is weak. Rows may omit the clone size; those that give it use once, few, many or a size class.

TRBJ2-3,once,.,TRBV24-1,CATSARRLGLLTDTQYF,TGTGCCACCAGTGCCCGAAGGTTGGGACTCCTCACAGATACGCAGTATTTT
TRBJ1-1,.,.,TRBV20-1,CSASSSGFPEAFF,TGCAGTGCTAGTTCATCAGGGTTCCCTGAAGCTTTCTTT
TRBJ2-7,few,TRBD1,TRBV9,CASSPQQGAYEQYF,TGTGCCAGCAGCCCGCAACAGGGGGCCTACGAGCAGTACTTC
TRBJ1-1,.,.,TRBV1,CTSSLPQVQGRVEAFF,TGCACCAGCAGCCTTCCCCAGGTACAGGGCCGGGTCGAAGCTTTCTTT
TRBJ2-1,.,.,TRBV13,CASSLRGSSYNEQFF,TGTGCCAGCAGCCTACGGGGGAGCTCCTACAATGAGCAGTTCTTC
TRBJ1-6,.,.,TRBV19,CASSLGRNWYSPLHF,TGTGCCAGTAGTCTTGGCAGGAATTGGTATTCACCCCTCCACTTT
TRBJ2-3,.,.,TRBV7-6,CASSLAINGVTDTQYF,TGTGCCAGCAGCTTAGCAATTAACGGGGTGACAGATACGCAGTATTTT
TRBJ1-2,.,TRBD1,TRBV15,CATSSATGGDNYGYTF,TGTGCCACCAGCAGTGCAACAGGGGGCGATAACTATGGCTACACCTTC
TRBJ1-2,few,TRBD1,TRBV2,CASSVQGNYGYTF,TGTGCCAGCAGTGTACAGGGGAACTATGGCTACACCTTC
TRBJ2-3,.,.,TRBV28,CASSTISLSTDTQYF,TGTGCCAGCAGTACTATTTCACTTAGCACAGATACGCAGTATTTT
TRBJ1-2,.,.,TRBV7-9,CASSSHSGNGYTF,TGTGCCAGCAGCTCCCATTCTGGCAACGGCTACACCTTC
TRBJ1-6,few,TRBD1,TRBV4-2,CASSQDFGQGAGSPLHF,TGTGCCAGCAGCCAAGATTTCGGACAGGGGGCGGGATCACCCCTCCACTTT
TRBJ1-5,.,.,TRBV18,CASSTTGNQPQHF,TGTGCCAGCTCAACGACTGGCAATCAGCCCCAGCATTTT
TRBJ2-3,.,TRBD2,TRBV5-1,CASSRGLAGKTDTQYF,TGCGCCAGCAGCAGGGGACTAGCGGGGAAAACAGATACGCAGTATTTT
TRBJ1-1,.,.,TRBV28,CASSLDLAVNTEAFF,TGTGCCAGCAGTTTAGATCTGGCAGTCAACACTGAAGCTTTCTTT
TRBJ1-3,once,.,TRBV7-9,CASRDRPGGKAGNTIYF,TGTGCCAGCAGAGACCGGCCCGGAGGGAAAGCTGGAAACACCATATATTTT
TRBJ1-1,.,.,TRBV19,CASSIVSQGATEAFF,TGTGCCAGTAGTATAGTTTCCCAGGGCGCTACTGAAGCTTTCTTT
TRBJ1-1,.,.,TRBV6-5,CASSYYAMGRATEAFF,TGTGCCAGCAGTTACTACGCAATGGGGCGCGCTACTGAAGCTTTCTTT
TRBJ1-3,.,TRBD1,TRBV4-2,CASSQDRAGGRTGNTIYF,TGTGCCAGCAGCCAAGATCGGGCAGGGGGAAGAACTGGAAACACCATATATTTT
TRBJ1-2,.,.,TRBV11-3,CASSLGLGASVGYTF,TGTGCCAGCAGCTTAGGACTGGGGGCGAGCGTCGGCTACACCTTC
TRBJ1-5,.,.,TRBV6-5,CASSSRQTGQPQHF,TGTGCCAGCAGCTCCCGACAGACTGGGCAGCCCCAGCATTTT
TRBJ2-1,.,TRBD2,TRBV6-2/TRBV6-3,CASSVAGGPPYNEQFF,TGTGCCAGCAGTGTAGCGGGAGGGCCCCCCTACAATGAGCAGTTCTTC
TRBJ2-7,.,TRBD1,TRBV5-1,CASSSGTGIYSGYEQYF,TGCGCCAGCAGCTCCGGGACAGGGATCTATTCGGGTTACGAGCAGTACTTC
TRBJ1-5,once,.,TRBV10-2,CASKRGRDNNQPQHF,TGCGCCAGCAAACGAGGGAGGGACAACAATCAGCCCCAGCATTTT
TRBJ2-7,.,TRBD1,TRBV6-5,CASRSTGGYEQYF,TGTGCCAGCAGATCGACAGGGGGGTACGAGCAGTACTTC
TRBJ2-1,.,.,TRBV11-2,CASSLDGSTGTFF,TGTGCCAGCAGCTTAGACGGAAGTACAGGGACGTTCTTC
TRBJ1-1,once,TRBD1,TRBV7-3,CASSTDRDGQAFF,TGTGCCAGCAGCACCGACAGGGATGGACAAGCTTTCTTT